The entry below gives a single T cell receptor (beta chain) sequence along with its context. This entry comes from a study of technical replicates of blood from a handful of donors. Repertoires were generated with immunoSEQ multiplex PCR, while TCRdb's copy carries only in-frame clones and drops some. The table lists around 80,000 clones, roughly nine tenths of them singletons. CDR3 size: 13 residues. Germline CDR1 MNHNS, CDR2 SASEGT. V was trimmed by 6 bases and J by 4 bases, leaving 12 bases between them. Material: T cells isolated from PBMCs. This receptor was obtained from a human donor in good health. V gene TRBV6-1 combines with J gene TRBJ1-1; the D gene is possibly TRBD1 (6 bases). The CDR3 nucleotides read TGTGCCAGCAGAGAGGACAGAACCACTGAAGCTTTCTTT. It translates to CASREDRTTEAFF.